The following is a T cell receptor beta chain sequence with its context. From the 5' RACE reads, TCRdb called clonotypes with MiXCR, one entry per CDR3 protein. This table has about 720,000 distinct CDR3 sequences, under 9% appearing once. This specimen comes from a study of identical twins. This CDR3 spans 15 amino acids. Between the trimmed V and J ends, which lost 6 bases and 5 bases, there was a span of 20 bases. A further study also used this sample, focusing on yellow fever vaccine responses in identical twins.

The sample was PBMCs. The rearrangement links TRBV12-3 or TRBV12-4 to TRBJ2-7; D is possibly TRBD1 (6 bases). The TCR originated in a woman aged 18-30 years in good health. CDR3 bases: TGTGCCAGCAGCCCCAGCTCCAGGGGAAGGGACGAGCAGTACTTC. Translating it yields CASSPSSRGRDEQYF.